This T cell receptor (beta chain) was identified in a study of shared clonotypes between healthy human individuals (dated by TCRdb to about 2020). For the wider study: A few men and a couple of women, aged 18 to 49 years, made up the cohort. Each donor's leukapheresis produced roughly between roughly 0.85 and 10 billion PBMCs. To estimate repertoire size and how much clonotype sharing occurs between individuals, the study deeply sequenced the blood TCR repertoires of about five healthy adults. Different laboratories and diverse techniques were used to prepare libraries and sequence TCR repertoires, to increase sequencing depth and limit assay-specific biases. Per donor, three plates each were used for CD4 naive and CD4 memory, two for CD8 naive, and one for CD8 memory.

The donors were healthy, HIV-negative adults who had no recently reported acute infections or vaccinations. Every donor was a Caucasian adult living in Nashville, Tennessee, USA. Magnetic negative selection was used to enrich CD4+ T cells, after which naive cells were positively selected on CD45RA and the negative fraction became the memory subset. Blood was obtained by leukapheresis, after which PBMCs were separated by Ficoll-Histopaque density gradient centrifugation and cryopreserved in liquid nitrogen vapor phase. Analytical flow cytometry was used to check the purity and quantity of every magnetically sorted T cell population. Each sorted fraction had its genomic DNA isolated and then quantified by UV absorbance on a Nanodrop 2000c. Trimming accounts for 3 bases at V and 4 bases at J, while the number of junction bases matched to no gene is 5. CDR1 and CDR2 were assigned from the germline V gene (reference sequence) as LNHDA and SQIVND. Including the terminal cysteine and phenylalanine, the CDR3 comprises 15 residues. Only the CDR3 DNA is retained, 45 bases long and in frame from the first base.

On the study overall, not on this receptor specifically: Sampling was limited to blood, and TCR repertoires in tissue likely differ from TCR repertoires in blood. The genetic and exposure-history diversity represented was limited by the small number of donors. Sharing across several donors was observed for approximately 4.6% of naive CD4, 3% to 3.5% of naive CD8, roughly 2.3% of memory CD4, and over 0.3% of memory CD8 clonotypes. Pairwise subsampling indicated that sequencing depth was expected to affect the degree of clonotype sharing among donors. Larger estimated clonotype richness was generally found for naive subsets than for memory subsets. Compared with non-shared clonotypes, the clonotypes found in all four sorted-subset donors had higher generation probabilities. Even with the large sequencing depth, rarefaction of the sorted-subset datasets indicated that sequencing was incomplete.

A word on this clone: Its binding antigen is unknown. No much larger clone is present one base from it, and per-base qualities are unavailable. The same CDR3 also results from other DNA sequences found in this sample.

Using the deep immunoSEQ assay, TCR CDR3 regions were amplified from genomic DNA by multiplex PCR. Extracted genomic DNA from each cell subset was spread evenly across all wells of several immunoSEQ 96-well plates, with each plate serving as a replicate. Each replicate PCR for sorted subsets received roughly 200 ng genomic DNA, equal to some 32,000 T cell genomes. Purified libraries were measured with a Qubit 3.0 fluorometer, size-checked on a Bioanalyzer 2100, and measured again with the KAPA Library Quantification kit. Every immunoSEQ 96-well plate was sequenced on a separate single-read 150-cycle Illumina NextSeq 550 flow cell. The published analysis was carried out like this. Because the immunoSEQ output included only junctional sequences and no quality scores, the filtering could not be the same as the filtering used for full-length reads. To assign V/J genes and CDR3, sequences were annotated against IMGT germline references using PyIR, a Python wrapper for IgBLAST v1.9. Reads were removed for weak V/J assignments (E-value above 1e-6), missing CDR3, stop codons, out-of-frame junctions, or ambiguous translated residues. A V3J clonotype was defined by an identical inferred V gene, J gene, and CDR3 amino acid sequence. Percentage overlap between repertoires was calculated by dividing the number of shared unique clonotypes by the size of the smaller repertoire. Repertoire richness was assessed with RTK rarefaction, the Chao1 estimator, and Recon v2.1 estimates of unobserved clonotypes. Generation probabilities were computed with OLGA for all TCRbeta clonotypes obtained by the gDNA method from a few donors. Entries here come from immuneACCESS through TCRdb and include only in-frame sequences with V and J called. Some clones fail to appear in such tables; in the studies checked, an unresolved V gene covers under half of the shortfall, and the cause of the remainder is unknown. V, J and clone size were drawn from that table, and D and trimming were deduced from the DNA. Present in this sample are more than 2,000,000 clones, around nine tenths of which were seen just once. The top ten hold 0.13% to 0.15% of the sample.

This sequence originates from a man aged 18 to 30 in good health. This chain is built from TRBV19 and TRBJ2-2, with 7 bases matching TRBD1. The material sequenced was naive CD4+ T cells sorted from blood. What the cell subset or site label conveys for this sample: CD45RA+ positively selected. The CDR3 protein is CASSIDRAGTGELFF. Read as DNA, the sequence is TGTGCCAGTAGTATCGACAGGGCGGGCACCGGGGAGCTGTTTTTT.